The entry that follows covers one T cell receptor (beta chain) sequence. These data are taken from a study of blood T cell repertoires in COVID-19. Some clones are missing from TCRdb's copy, which holds only in-frame ones; the method was immunoSEQ multiplex PCR. The sample consists of some 450,000 clones, 88% of them appearing once. This CDR3 contains 14 residues. The V gene lost 1 base and the J gene lost 6 bases, with 12 bases spanning the gap. CDR1 is SGHTA, CDR2 FQGNSA, per germline. This chain links TRBV7-2 with TRBJ1-1; possible D gene TRBD1, 5 bases. Sequenced sample: peripheral blood. The receptor was derived from a woman aged 45-65 years with COVID-19, enrolled during active disease. The CDR3 bases are TGTGCCAGCAGCTTAGGGGGCGCATTCCCTGAAGCTTTCTTT. This codes for CASSLGGAFPEAFF. Drawing the rest from reference TRBV7-2 and TRBJ1-1, the complete variable domain is GAGVSQSPSNKVTEKGKDVELRCDPISGHTALYWYRQSLGQGLEFLIYFQGNSAPDKSGLPSDRFSAERTGGSVSTLTIQRTQQEDSAVYLCASSLGGAFPEAFFGQGTRLTVV.